Presented here are 20 T cell receptor beta chains from one specimen sequenced in a study of blood T cells in healthy people across ages. Primers used in a second PCR of roughly 6 to 11 cycles were a sample-barcoded 5' primer and a J-beta primer mix. From the 5' RACE reads, TCRdb called clonotypes with MiXCR, one entry per CDR3 protein. Of fewer than 900,000 distinct CDR3 sequences in the sample, 49% were seen once. Sequencing used blood. The receptors shown here come from a woman between 55 and 75 years old in good health.

V usage is TRBV7-2 and J usage is TRBJ1-4; D unresolved. Per the germline V gene, CDR1 is SGHTA and CDR2 is FQGNSA. The CDR3 has 16 amino acids. Deletions cut 1 base from V and 0 bases from J, with 9 bases between. Here the CDR3 reads CASSLVRAPTNEKLFF. The CDR3 bases are TGTGCCAGCAGCTTAGTACGCGCCCCAACTAATGAAAAACTGTTTTTT.

This clonotype occurred a few times. The chain combines TRBV29-1 with TRBJ2-1; tentative D call: TRBD2 (6 bases). The CDR3 runs 12 residues. Germline V CDR1 and CDR2: SQVTM, ANQGSEA. V dropped 3 bases and J dropped 9 bases, with 12 bases sitting between them. The CDR3, as DNA: TGCAGCGTTGAGTCACTAGCCCCTGAGCAGTTCTTC. Translation gives CSVESLAPEQFF.

This clonotype turned up a few times. The chain uses TRBV13 and TRBJ1-2, with no clear D. CDR3 length: 15 amino acids. V shed 2 bases and J shed 0 bases, with 10 bases lying between them. Germline CDR1 PRHDT, CDR2 FYEKMQ (reference sequence). The CDR3 region has the DNA TGTGCCAGCAGCTTACAAGATCCTACTAACTATGGCTACACCTTC. Amino acid sequence: CASSLQDPTNYGYTF.

The V call is TRBV5-1, the J call TRBJ2-7; TRBD2 agrees at 10 bases. The CDR3 is 14 amino acids. CDR1 is SGHRS, CDR2 YFSETQ, per germline. With 3 bases clipped from V and 6 bases from J, the junction kept 6 bases outside the gene matches. The CDR3 loop is CASSWGLASSEQYF. In DNA, the CDR3 is TGCGCCAGCAGCTGGGGACTAGCGTCAAGCGAGCAGTACTTC.

At least ten counts were recorded for this clonotype. The chain links TRBV29-1 to TRBJ2-1, with 10 nucleotides matching TRBD2. The V gene end was trimmed by 7 bases and the J gene end by 7 bases; junction bases not matched to a gene: 13. Germline lookup yields CDR1 SQVTM and CDR2 ANQGSEA. The CDR3 runs 15 residues. The CDR3 loop reads CSAPTHKTSGNEQFF. DNA of the CDR3: TGCAGCGCTCCGACGCACAAGACTAGCGGGAATGAGCAGTTCTTC.

This clonotype has a handful of counts. The chain combines TRBV15 with TRBJ1-6; TRBD1 aligns across 7 bases. CDR3 size: 15 residues. The germline V gene encodes CDR1 LNHNV and CDR2 YYDKDF (reference sequence). Unmatched junction bases numbered 6, after V lost 3 bases and J lost 7 bases. The CDR3 sequence is CATSSRQGVNSPLHF. CDR3 coding DNA: TGTGCCACCAGCAGCAGACAGGGAGTAAATTCACCCCTCCACTTT.

This clonotype was found a few times. The rearrangement uses TRBV7-2 and TRBJ2-5, with D tentatively TRBD1 or TRBD2 (5 bases each). CDR1 is SGHTA and CDR2 is FQGNSA in the germline V gene. Deletions cut 4 bases from V and 5 bases from J, with 14 bases between. The CDR3 is made up of 14 amino acids. This chain's CDR3 is CASSYGATRETQYF. CDR3 bases: TGTGCCAGCAGCTACGGGGCGACCCGGGAGACCCAGTACTTC.

The chain has TRBV7-2 and TRBJ2-6; D is uncertain. The V end lost 5 bases, the J end lost 3 bases, and 11 bases lay between the germline ends. Germline V gene lookup returns CDR1 SGHTA and CDR2 FQGNSA. CDR3 length equals 15 residues. CDR3 DNA sequence: TGTGCCAGCAGCCGACAAGCAAATGGGGCCAACGTCCTGACTTTC. Translation: CASSRQANGANVLTF.

In DNA form, the CDR3 reads TGTGCCAGCAGCCTCATACCTAACTATGGCTACACCTTC. It specifies CASSLIPNYGYTF. The V call is TRBV12-3 or TRBV12-4, the J call TRBJ1-2; no clear D. The CDR3 is made up of 13 amino acids. Trimming took 6 bases from V and 0 from J, leaving 8 bases between them.

This clonotype appeared a few times. DNA of the CDR3: TGCAGTGCTAGGCCCGGAGTAGCGGGAACAAACAATGAGCAGTTCTTC. Translated: CSARPGVAGTNNEQFF. The chain carries TRBV20-1 and TRBJ2-1, with 8 bases identical to TRBD2. J lost 5 bases, V lost 3 bases, and 12 bases had no gene match. CDR3 length: 16 residues. Germline CDR1 is DFQATT and CDR2 is SNEGSKA (reference sequence).

J is TRBJ1-2 and V is TRBV9, with D possibly matching TRBD1 (5 bases). The germline V and J ends were trimmed by 3 bases and 7 bases, with 16 bases remaining between them. Germline V lookup: CDR1 SGDLS, CDR2 YYNGEE. The CDR3 has 14 residues. CDR3 DNA sequence: TGTGCCAGCAGCGCGGCAGGGTTAACTATTGGCTACACCTTC. Translated: CASSAAGLTIGYTF.

This chain uses TRBV7-9 with TRBJ2-7; D gene unclear. CDR1 is SEHNR, CDR2 FQNEAQ, per germline (reference sequence). The CDR3 spans 13 residues. Trimming removed 6 bases from V and 2 bases from J, with 11 bases in between. The CDR3 loop reads CASSPSAAYEQYF. In nucleotides, the CDR3 is TGTGCCAGCAGTCCCTCGGCAGCCTACGAGCAGTACTTC.

J is TRBJ2-5 and V is TRBV2; 8 bases align to TRBD1. The CDR3 totals 14 residues. The germline gives CDR1 SNHLY, CDR2 FYNNEI. Germline trimming cut 3 bases from V and 5 bases from J; bases unmatched to any gene: 5. The CDR3 DNA follows: TGTGCCAGCAGTGATGCAGGGGGCCAGGAGACCCAGTACTTC. As protein: CASSDAGGQETQYF.

The chain has TRBV28 and TRBJ1-4, with D possibly being TRBD1 (6 bases). Trimming left V 3 bases short and J 10 bases short, with 21 bases between. From germline, CDR1 is MDHEN and CDR2 SYDVKM. This CDR3 comprises 16 residues. Written as DNA, the CDR3 is TGTGCCAGCAGTTTGAGGGGACAATCACATAGAGGAAAACTGTTTTTT. Translating gives CASSLRGQSHRGKLFF.

The chain recombines TRBV6-2 or TRBV6-3 with TRBJ1-5, with D unresolved. Germline CDR1 is MNHEY and CDR2 is SVGEGT. This CDR3 is 15 amino acids long. The ends were cut back, 3 bases at V and 7 bases at J, with 16 bases in the middle. The DNA of the CDR3 is TGTGCCAGCAGTTATCGCGACATCCTGCGGCAGCCCCAGCATTTT. Translation gives CASSYRDILRQPQHF.

The chain has TRBV7-9 and TRBJ1-2; D remains unclear. The CDR3 extends over 13 amino acids. Trimming stripped 2 bases from V and 10 bases from J, with 14 bases between. The germline CDR1 and CDR2 sequences are SEHNR and FQNEAQ (reference sequence). The CDR3 spells CASSLRERGSYTF. The CDR3 DNA sequence: TGTGCCAGCAGCTTAAGGGAACGGGGATCCTACACCTTC.

The count of this clonotype is one. The chain recombines TRBV2 with TRBJ2-1, with D possibly being TRBD1 or TRBD2 (6 bases each). Germline CDR1 is SNHLY and CDR2 is FYNNEI. V lost 5 bases and J 2 bases, leaving 13 bases between the germline ends. The CDR3 has 15 amino acids. For the CDR3, the DNA is TGTGCCAGCAGTTTTATCGGGGGCGCCTACAATGAGCAGTTCTTC. This translates into CASSFIGGAYNEQFF.

On this clonotype: The conserved final phenylalanine or tryptophan is absent from the CDR3, which likely points to a read error. The chain has TRBV7-2 and TRBJ2-6; D is unclear. In germline, CDR1 is SGHTA, CDR2 FQGNSA. Between the trimmed V and J ends, which lost 5 bases and 4 bases, there was a span of 6 bases. The CDR3 is made up of 13 amino acids. The CDR3 nucleotides read TGTGCCAGCAGCGTCAACGGGGCCAACGTCCTGACTTCC. This translates into CASSVNGANVLTS.

The chain carries TRBV7-3 and TRBJ2-7; no clear D gene. This CDR3 contains 12 residues. Germline CDR1 SGHTA, CDR2 FQGTGA. CDR3 DNA: TGTGGGGCCTATATACCCTACTACGAGCAGTACTTC. Translation: CGAYIPYYEQYF.

In this sample, this clonotype turned up a few times. This chain connects TRBV5-1 to TRBJ2-4; no firm D call. CDR1 and CDR2 from the germline V gene are SGHRS and YFSETQ. Between the trimmed V and J ends, which lost 0 bases and 4 bases, there was a span of 11 bases. The CDR3 runs to 15 residues. The CDR3 DNA sequence: TGCGCCAGCAGCTTGGCCTTGGGTGAGAAAAACATTCAGTACTTC. The encoded protein is CASSLALGEKNIQYF.